This T cell receptor beta chain derives from a study of blood T cell repertoires in COVID-19. This clone was observed a single time. As handled by the study authors: Cell counts per sample came from amplifying reference gene primers. The data were produced by immunoSEQ multiplex PCR, yet TCRdb's version contains in-frame clones alone and is incomplete. That table gives V, J and clone size, and the DNA gave D and trimming. The table shows over 100,000 clones, with 80% occurring only once. Germline CDR1 and CDR2: LGHNA and YSLEER. V lost 0 bases to trimming and J lost 6 bases; unmatched junction nucleotides: 15. The CDR3 extends over 18 amino acids.

This rearrangement joins TRBV4-3 to TRBJ1-2; 8 bases align to TRBD1. The sequence derives from a human donor in a cohort sampled during active or convalescent COVID-19. Material: peripheral blood. CDR3: CASSQDIGVRRTGNGYTF. The DNA for the CDR3 is TGCGCCAGCAGCCAAGATATCGGTGTCCGGCGGACAGGGAATGGCTACACCTTC.